The text below deals with one TCR beta chain. What it binds is unknown. The sample has other DNA sequences that encode this CDR3 too. Time point specified: week 5, during vaccination. Mutant IDH1 20-mer peptide, at 300 ug, made up each vaccine dose, with topical imiquimod. Donors harbored newly found WHO grade 3 or 4 IDH1-mutant, ATRX-lost astrocytomas. The data belong to a study of a mutant IDH1 vaccine in newly diagnosed glioma. Study as a whole: During weeks 1, 3, 5, 7, 11, 15, 19 and 23, patients received eight vaccinations. Patients began vaccination 4-6 weeks after radiotherapy alone, or with temozolomide cycles.

Findings and caveats of the study: Top-clonotype changes in peripheral T cells seemed unrelated to pseudoprogression.

The trim removed 2 bases at V and 2 bases at J, leaving 2 bases unmatched. Germline V gene sequence: CDR1 KGHSH, CDR2 LQKENI. CDR3 size: 14 residues. Produced via immunoSEQ multiplex PCR; TCRdb's table is partial and in-frame only. Altogether roughly 72,000 clones are present, more than 85% being singletons, with the ten largest covering 0.5% to 0.7%. This receptor was obtained from a woman in her 50s with glioma. The rearrangement uses TRBV18 and TRBJ2-5, with TRBD2 identical over 7 bases. This material consisted of PBMCs, taken from a glioma patient whose treatment included an IDH1 peptide vaccine. Here the CDR3 DNA reads TGTGCCAGCTCACCAGGGGGGGTACAAGAGACCCAGTACTTC. Translating gives CASSPGGVQETQYF.